This T cell receptor beta chain was found in a study of vaccination and CD4 T cells after COVID-19. Study results and caveats: Relatively small numbers of convalescent patients were studied, with no early post-infection timepoints included.

V dropped 3 bases and J dropped 4 bases, with 6 bases sitting between them. The CDR3 has 13 residues. Treatment: approximately nine-day PBMC culture with coronavirus spike peptide pools or control peptides (ViraFEST assay). TCRs were sequenced by ViraFEST after antigen-specific T cells had been expanded with peptide pools. Positive PCR dates ranged from March to December 2020; these dates predated US Alpha, Beta and Delta variants. This clonotype was recorded a few times. The antigen remains unidentified. Cultured CD4+ T-cell DNA underwent Oncomine TCR Beta short-read sequencing. TCRdb analysed the PCR reads with MiXCR anew, one entry per CDR3 protein. The sample lists fewer than 20,000 distinct CDR3 sequences; roughly 54% were seen once.

The chain joins TRBV12-3 or TRBV12-4 to TRBJ2-2; D gene ambiguous. Sequencing was done on a sample of CD4+ T cells from blood, cultured in vitro. The clonotype comes from a human donor who had recovered from COVID-19. CDR3 sequence reads: CASSLGATGELFF. The CDR3 DNA is TGTGCCAGCAGTTTGGGTGCCACCGGGGAGCTGTTTTTT.